This record concerns one T cell receptor (beta chain) sequence. Its antigen remains unidentified. Per-base qualities were not stored, and no clone one base away is much larger. The source of the sample is a study of spatial heterogeneity in lung cancer (dated by TCRdb to the late 2010s). A note on the overall study: More beta-chain than alpha-chain transcripts were consistently detected, likely reflecting higher beta-chain transcript abundance. In the raw uncorrected reads, each unique combination of TCR and UMI appeared more than ten times on average. TCR alpha and beta repertoires were quantitatively compared across multiple tumor regions, matched nontumor lung and blood in non-small cell lung cancer. The study linked features of the TCR repertoire to counts of nonsynonymous mutations, which were determined by whole-exome sequencing of tumor tissue. At surgery, both alpha and beta chains were TCR-sequenced in about 200 tumor regions, 64 matched nontumor lung samples and a few dozen PBMC samples.

V drops 0 bases and J drops 8 bases, leaving 21 bases in between. The germline V gene (reference sequence) specifies DFQATT as CDR1 and SNEGSKA as CDR2. The CDR3 measures 16 amino acids from cysteine to phenylalanine. The only DNA kept is the CDR3, 48 bases in frame from the first base. Results the study describes overall, beyond this receptor: Ubiquitous expanded tumor TCRs were found in blood more often at tumor resection than at routine follow-up. Additional single-cell paired TCR alpha and beta sequencing was considered necessary to confirm, at a functional level, the hypothesis that regional TCRs recognize regional mutations.

In light of the paper, this sample's time point label describes: sample taken at primary tumor resection. Donors were approximately 72 patients with early-stage, untreated non-small cell lung cancer from the lung TRACERx cohort. Without any cell sorting, TCR sequencing was performed on whole RNA extracted either from tumor and nontumor lung tissue or from cryopreserved PBMC samples. Only patients for whom sufficient RNA was available from at least two tumor regions were selected for TCR sequencing. Receptor libraries were prepared by 5' RACE. Sequencing was carried out with a NextSeq 500. In the TCR library protocol, a unique molecular identifier was attached to each TCR cDNA molecule so that PCR and sequencing errors could be corrected. The paper's processing steps were these. TCR identification, UMI-based error correction and CDR3 extraction were performed with Decombinator tools. Expanded TCRs were defined as those above a frequency of 2 per 1,000, corresponding to the top 1% of the tumor frequency distribution. Renyi diversity was computed with the R vegan package after each repertoire had been subsampled 100 times to 5,000 TCRs. CDR3 similarity networks were built from amino acid triplet string-kernel similarity, with CDR3s being connected when pairwise similarity was above 0.82. Through fastp at Q25 and MiXCR, TCRdb rebuilt clones from the public reads, retaining in-frame beta chains. Each entry is one CDR3 protein sequence, shown with its most common DNA and genes. These V and J calls derive from TCRdb rather than the authors' analysis. This sample comprises under 25,000 distinct CDR3 sequences, about 5.8% of them detected only once. Roughly 35% of the sample is in the top ten clones.

The TCR originated in a male donor with early-stage non-small cell lung cancer. The receptor chain draws on TRBV20-1 and TRBJ2-3, with TRBD1 perhaps the D gene, on 5 matching bases. Specimen: PBMCs, collected at surgery. Here the CDR3 is given as CSARDLRVGQTGTQYF. The nucleotide sequence is TGCAGTGCTAGAGATCTAAGGGTGGGGCAAACCGGTACGCAGTATTTT.